The 15 T cell receptor beta chains below all came from one sample that was sequenced in a study of shared clonotypes between healthy human individuals (dated by TCRdb to the early 2020s). Library construction relied on the immunoSEQ multiplex PCR assay. TCRdb took this table from immuneACCESS and kept in-frame rearrangements with V and J called. Such tables lack part of the clones; where checked against another copy, unresolved V genes explain under half of the gap, and the rest is unexplained. The sample table records roughly 1 million clones; about 70% of these occur just once. Jointly, the top ten make up over 1.3% of the sample. Sequencing was carried out using memory CD4+ T cells sorted from blood. Read against the paper, the sample's cell subset or site label means: CD45RA-negative fraction. These receptors originate from a young man in good health.

A few counts support this clone. Relative to the germline gene, one junction end is altered; a read error may explain this. V gene TRBV6-1 combines with J gene TRBJ1-1; D unclear. The CDR3 runs to 13 residues. Germline assignment: CDR1 MNHNS and CDR2 SASEGT. The CDR3, as DNA: TGTGCCAGCAGCGAAGGGAGGGAGACTGAAGCTTTCTTT. Residues: CASSEGRETEAFF.

A note on this clone: At the DNA level, this CDR3 is encoded by other sequences in the same sample as well. The chain combines TRBV28 with TRBJ1-1; D remains ambiguous. The CDR3 covers 12 residues. Germline assignment: CDR1 MDHEN and CDR2 SYDVKM. The ends were cut back, 2 bases at V and 2 bases at J, with 3 bases in the middle. CDR3: CASSLRNTEAFF. The CDR3 nucleotides are TGTGCCAGCAGTTTAAGAAACACTGAAGCTTTCTTT.

This chain uses TRBV25-1 with TRBJ2-7; possible D gene TRBD2, 7 bases. This CDR3 comprises 12 residues. Germline-derived CDR1 and CDR2 are MGHDK and SYGVNS. The V gene lost 5 bases and the J gene lost 12 bases, with 17 bases spanning the gap. The CDR3 sequence is CASSPPGGLRYF. CDR3 DNA: TGTGCCAGCAGTCCCCCCGGGGGGCTAAGGTACTTC.

This clone was picked up a small number of times. The V and J genes are TRBV30 and TRBJ2-7, with a weak D call TRBD1 (6 bases). This CDR3 comprises 12 residues. The ends were cut back, 2 bases at V and 3 bases at J, with 8 bases in the middle. Looked up from germline, CDR1 is GTSNPN and CDR2 is SVGIG (reference sequence). CDR3 residues: CAWSTGFYEQYF. CDR3 in DNA: TGTGCCTGGAGTACAGGGTTCTACGAGCAGTACTTC. The whole variable domain, filled in from reference TRBV30 and TRBJ2-7, reads SQTIHQWPATLVQPVGSPLSLECTVEGTSNPNLYWYRQAAGRGLQLLFYSVGIGQISSEVPQNLSASRPQDRQFILSSKKLLLSDSGFYLCAWSTGFYEQYFGPGTRLTVT.

The chain carries TRBV5-1 and TRBJ2-5; TRBD2 is a possible D gene (5 bases). With 1 base removed from V and 4 bases from J, the gap between germline ends came to 14 bases. Germline V lookup: CDR1 SGHRS, CDR2 YFSETQ. The CDR3 spans 15 residues. DNA of the CDR3: TGCGCCAGCAGCTTGTCTAGCCCCCTTAGAGAGACCCAGTACTTC. It codes for CASSLSSPLRETQYF.

The CDR3 region is CASSWGQMGNTIYF. CDR3 sequence (DNA): TGTGCCAGCAGCTGGGGCCAGATGGGAAACACCATATATTTT. J is TRBJ1-3 and V is TRBV5-5, with D tentatively TRBD1 (5 bases). V dropped 3 bases and J dropped 4 bases, with 11 bases sitting between them. This CDR3 has 14 residues. CDR1 SGHKS and CDR2 YYEKEE come from the germline V gene (reference sequence).

Here the CDR3 reads CVQGTGRDSNQPQHF. DNA for the CDR3: TGTGTCCAGGGGACAGGGCGAGATAGCAATCAGCCCCAGCATTTT. J is TRBJ1-5 and V is TRBV7-9; 9 positions match TRBD1. The germline V gene has CDR1 SEHNR and CDR2 FQNEAQ (reference sequence). The CDR3 runs to 15 residues.

The chain uses TRBV19 and TRBJ2-7; 11 bases map to TRBD1. The CDR3 has 16 amino acids. V lost 6 bases to trimming and J lost 4 bases; unmatched junction nucleotides: 11. CDR1 LNHDA and CDR2 SQIVND come from the germline V gene (reference sequence). CDR3 DNA: TGTGCCAGTAGCCGTGGACAGGGGGCGCTTCCTTACGAGCAGTACTTC. This gives the protein CASSRGQGALPYEQYF.

Here the CDR3 DNA reads TGTGCCAGCAGCTTAGCTCTAGCCTCCTACGAGCAGTACTTC. Translated, it gives CASSLALASYEQYF. This chain connects TRBV11-2 to TRBJ2-7; D is perhaps TRBD2 (5 bases). The CDR3 extends over 14 amino acids. Germline V gives CDR1 SGHAT, CDR2 FQNNGV. With 1 base removed from V and 0 bases from J, the gap between germline ends came to 7 bases.

CDR3: CASSGTASSIQYF. In DNA, the CDR3 is TGTGCCAGCAGTGGTACGGCTAGTTCCATTCAGTACTTC. The chain joins TRBV2 to TRBJ2-4; D remains ambiguous. V was trimmed by 4 bases and J by 9 bases, leaving 13 bases between them. The germline CDR1 and CDR2 sequences are SNHLY and FYNNEI. The CDR3 covers 13 residues.

The J gene is TRBJ1-5, the V gene TRBV6-4; TRBD1 matches 9 bases. Trimming cost V 5 bases and J 6 bases; bases outside gene matches: 8. This CDR3 is built from 15 residues. Germline CDR1 and CDR2: MRHNA and SNTAGT. In DNA, the CDR3 is TGTGCCAGCAGTCCAAGACAGGGGGAGCGTCAGCCCCAGCATTTT. This sequence encodes CASSPRQGERQPQHF.

The gene calls are TRBV6-5 and TRBJ1-1; D unresolved. The germline V gene has CDR1 MNHEY and CDR2 SVGAGI. CDR3 size: 15 residues. Trimming removed 6 bases at V and 1 base at J, with 15 bases between. CDR3 bases: TGTGCCAGCAGCCGCGAAGCCAGGACGAACACTGAAGCTTTCTTT. It yields the protein CASSREARTNTEAFF.

This chain links TRBV5-5 with TRBJ1-1, with a weak D call TRBD1 (6 bases). Looked up from germline, CDR1 is SGHKS and CDR2 is YYEKEE (reference sequence). This CDR3 comprises 15 residues. V was shortened by 4 bases and J by 4 bases, with 17 bases between the two germline ends. In nucleotides, the CDR3 is TGTGCCAGCAGCGGCCAAACCAGGGGAGGCACTGAAGCTTTCTTT. Its translation is CASSGQTRGGTEAFF.

The chain employs TRBV11-2 and TRBJ2-7; D gene unclear. V was shortened by 6 bases and J by 0 bases, with 12 bases between the two germline ends. This CDR3 is 14 amino acids long. Germline V lookup: CDR1 SGHAT, CDR2 FQNNGV. DNA of the CDR3: TGTGCCAGCAGACCCGCATCGATCTCCTACGAGCAGTACTTC. Its protein product is CASRPASISYEQYF.

The chain couples TRBV6-6 to TRBJ1-1; the D is unclear. Between the trimmed V and J ends, which lost 0 bases and 3 bases, there was a span of 11 bases. CDR3 length equals 15 residues. The V gene's germline CDR1 is MNHNY and CDR2 SVGAGI (reference sequence). CDR3 DNA sequence: TGTGCCAGCAGTTACTCGATGTCAGGATACACTGAAGCTTTCTTT. Amino acid sequence: CASSYSMSGYTEAFF.